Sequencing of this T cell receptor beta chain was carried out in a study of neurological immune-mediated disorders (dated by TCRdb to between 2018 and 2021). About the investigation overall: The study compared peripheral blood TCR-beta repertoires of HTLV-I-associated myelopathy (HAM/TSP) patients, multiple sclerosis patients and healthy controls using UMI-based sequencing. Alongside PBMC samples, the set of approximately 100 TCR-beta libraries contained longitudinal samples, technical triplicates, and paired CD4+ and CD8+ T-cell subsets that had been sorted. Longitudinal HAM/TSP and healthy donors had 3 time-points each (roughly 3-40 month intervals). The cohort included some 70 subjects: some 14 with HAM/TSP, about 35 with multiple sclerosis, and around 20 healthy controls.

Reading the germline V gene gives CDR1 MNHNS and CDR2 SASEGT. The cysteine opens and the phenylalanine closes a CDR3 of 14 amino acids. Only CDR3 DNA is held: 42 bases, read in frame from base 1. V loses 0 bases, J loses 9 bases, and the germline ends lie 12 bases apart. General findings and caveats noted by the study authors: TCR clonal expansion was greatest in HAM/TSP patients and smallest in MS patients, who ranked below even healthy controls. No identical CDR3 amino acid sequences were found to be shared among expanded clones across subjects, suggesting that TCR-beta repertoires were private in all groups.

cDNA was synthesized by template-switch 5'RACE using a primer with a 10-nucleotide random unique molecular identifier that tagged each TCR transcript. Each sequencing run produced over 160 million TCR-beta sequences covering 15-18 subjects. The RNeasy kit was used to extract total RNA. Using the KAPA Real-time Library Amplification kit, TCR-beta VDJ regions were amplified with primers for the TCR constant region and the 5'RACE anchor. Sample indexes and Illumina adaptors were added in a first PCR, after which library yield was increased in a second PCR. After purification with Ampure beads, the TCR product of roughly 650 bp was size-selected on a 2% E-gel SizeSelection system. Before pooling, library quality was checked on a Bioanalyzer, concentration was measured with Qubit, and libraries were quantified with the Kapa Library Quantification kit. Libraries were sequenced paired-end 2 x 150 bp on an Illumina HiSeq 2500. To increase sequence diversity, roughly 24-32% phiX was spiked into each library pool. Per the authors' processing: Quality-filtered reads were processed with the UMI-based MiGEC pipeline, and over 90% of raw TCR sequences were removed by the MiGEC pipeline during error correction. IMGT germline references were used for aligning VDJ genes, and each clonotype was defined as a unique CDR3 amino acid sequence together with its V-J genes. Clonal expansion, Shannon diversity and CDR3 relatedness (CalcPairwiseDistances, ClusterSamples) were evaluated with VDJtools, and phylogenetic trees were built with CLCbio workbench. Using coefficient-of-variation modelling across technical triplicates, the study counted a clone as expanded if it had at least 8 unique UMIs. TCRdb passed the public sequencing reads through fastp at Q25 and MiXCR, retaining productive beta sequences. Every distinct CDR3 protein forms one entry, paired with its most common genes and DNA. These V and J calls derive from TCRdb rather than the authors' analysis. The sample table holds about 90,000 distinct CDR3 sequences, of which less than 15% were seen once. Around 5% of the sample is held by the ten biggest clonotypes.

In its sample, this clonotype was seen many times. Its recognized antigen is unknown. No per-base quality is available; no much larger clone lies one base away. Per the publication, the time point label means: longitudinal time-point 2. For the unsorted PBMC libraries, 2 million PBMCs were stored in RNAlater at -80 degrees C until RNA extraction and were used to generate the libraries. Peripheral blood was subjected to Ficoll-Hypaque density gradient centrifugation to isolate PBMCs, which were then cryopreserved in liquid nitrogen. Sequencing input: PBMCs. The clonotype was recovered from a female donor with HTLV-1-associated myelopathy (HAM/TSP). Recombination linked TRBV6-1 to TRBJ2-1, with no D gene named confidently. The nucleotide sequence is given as TGTGCCAGCAGTGAAGCCTTAGGTGCAACTGAGCAGTTCTTC. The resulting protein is CASSEALGATEQFF.